This T cell receptor beta chain was documented in a study of human T cells and chemical hapten exposure. Overall study: Throughout a study of roughly 5.5 months, patients underwent weekly scalp administration of diphenylcyclopropenone doses.

The sample's time point: patch test 1, 2 weeks after DPC sensitization. Treatment in this sample: therapeutic diphenylcyclopropenone sensitization with weekly scalp DPC. Germline lookup yields CDR1 MNHEY and CDR2 SVGAGI. This CDR3 has 12 amino acids. Losses at the gene ends were 5 bases for V and 7 bases for J; bases not matched to a gene: 4. Original handling: The median was 95,638 TCRs per sample, ranging roughly 20,000 to 690,600. TCRdb re-analysed the RACE reads in MiXCR, keeping a single row per CDR3 protein. Here the V and J calls rest on TCRdb's processing, not on the authors' analysis. The table records more than 55,000 distinct CDR3 sequences, 9.8% of them present only once. This clonotype was seen repeatedly, ten times or more.

The sample in question was whole blood, obtained in connection with sensitization to the hapten diphenylcyclopropenone (DPC). This chain uses TRBV6-5 with TRBJ1-2, with 7 bases that match TRBD1. This receptor was identified in a middle-aged woman with alopecia areata. Some clones in this sample may be carry-over from other donors' samples. Written as DNA, the CDR3 is TGTGCCAGCAGTCCACAGGGGATTGGCTACACCTTC. As protein: CASSPQGIGYTF.